This TCR beta chain was retrieved from a study of T cell changes during pregnancy in multiple sclerosis. Assay used: immunoSEQ multiplex PCR; TCRdb lists only in-frame clones, some missing. The sample shows some 68,000 clones, roughly nine tenths of them seen only once. The CDR3 is 15 amino acids. The germline V gene has CDR1 SEHNR and CDR2 FQNEAQ (reference sequence). J lost 2 bases, V lost 5 bases, and 3 bases had no gene match. This receptor was obtained from a female donor with multiple sclerosis, enrolled in a pregnancy study. Source: peripheral blood, taken in the second trimester of pregnancy. The chain recombines TRBV7-9 with TRBJ2-7, with 13 bases lining up with TRBD2. CDR3 DNA sequence: TGTGCCAGCAGCGCGGGACTAGCGGGAACCTACGAGCAGTACTTC. This translates into CASSAGLAGTYEQYF. The variable domain in full, completed from reference TRBV7-9 and TRBJ2-7, reads DTGVSQNPRHKITKRGQNVTFRCDPISEHNRLYWYRQTLGQGPEFLTYFQNEAQLEKSRLLSDRFSAERPKGSFSTLEIQRTEQGDSAMYLCASSAGLAGTYEQYFGPGTRLTVT.